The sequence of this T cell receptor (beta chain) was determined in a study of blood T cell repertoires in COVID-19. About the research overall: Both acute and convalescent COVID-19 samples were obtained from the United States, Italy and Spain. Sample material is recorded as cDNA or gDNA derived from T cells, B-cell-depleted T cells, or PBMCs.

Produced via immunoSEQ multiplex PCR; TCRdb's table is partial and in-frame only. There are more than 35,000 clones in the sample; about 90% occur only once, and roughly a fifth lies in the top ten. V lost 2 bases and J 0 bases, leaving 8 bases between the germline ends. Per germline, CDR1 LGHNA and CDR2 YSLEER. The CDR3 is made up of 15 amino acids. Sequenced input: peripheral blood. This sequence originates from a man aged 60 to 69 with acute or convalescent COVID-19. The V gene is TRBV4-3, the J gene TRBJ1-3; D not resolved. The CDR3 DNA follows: TGCGCCAGCAGCCAATGGCGGAGCTCTGGAAACACCATATATTTT. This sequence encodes CASSQWRSSGNTIYF.